This TCR beta chain appears in the sequencing data of a study of T cells in tuberculosis. The overall study: Sequenced TCRs come from CD1B-GMM tetramer-binding T cells.

The germline V gene has CDR1 MDHEN and CDR2 SYDVKM. Trimming took 3 bases from V and 3 from J; bases not matched to a gene: 16. The CDR3 contains 19 residues. After thawing and overnight rest, PBMC were stained with GMM-loaded CD1B tetramer, viability dye and anti-CD3 for sorting. The lipid loaded on the CD1B tetramers was C32 glucose monomycolate from Rhodococcus equi. PBMC for tetramer sorting were first depleted of CD14-expressing monocytes. Tetramer-negative cells, approximately 90,000 per donor, were also sorted. TCRdb's copy holds only in-frame clones and misses some; the assay was immunoSEQ multiplex PCR. The data show about 88,000 clones, roughly 88% seen once. The study's findings and limits: Low-affinity CD1B-GMM tetramer-binding T cells may have been missed.

V and J are TRBV28 and TRBJ2-3; 9 positions agree with TRBD1. Sequencing was done on a sample of CD1b-GMM tetramer-negative cells sorted from PBMCs. The clonotype was recovered from an adult woman with latent tuberculosis. The CDR3 is CASSFFMSPTGGKTDTQYF. CDR3 in DNA: TGTGCCAGCAGTTTCTTTATGAGTCCTACAGGGGGCAAGACAGATACGCAGTATTTT.